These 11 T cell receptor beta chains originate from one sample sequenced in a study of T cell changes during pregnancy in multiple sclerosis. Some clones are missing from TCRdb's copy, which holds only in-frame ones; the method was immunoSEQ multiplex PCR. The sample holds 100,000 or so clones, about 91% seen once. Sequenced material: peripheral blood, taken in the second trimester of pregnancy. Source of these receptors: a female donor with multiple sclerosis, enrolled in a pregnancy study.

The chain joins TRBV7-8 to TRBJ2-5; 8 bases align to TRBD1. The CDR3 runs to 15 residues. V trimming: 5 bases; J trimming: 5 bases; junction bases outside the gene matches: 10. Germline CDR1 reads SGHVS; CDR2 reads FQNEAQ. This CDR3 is CASSPRLRDRETQYF. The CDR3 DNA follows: TGTGCCAGCAGCCCCCGACTCAGGGACAGGGAGACCCAGTACTTC.

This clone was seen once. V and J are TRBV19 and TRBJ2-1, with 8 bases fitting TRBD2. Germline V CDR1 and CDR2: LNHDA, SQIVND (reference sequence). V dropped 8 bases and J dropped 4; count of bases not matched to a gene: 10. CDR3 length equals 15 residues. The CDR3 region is CASLMASGGYNEQFF. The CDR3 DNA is TGTGCCAGTCTCATGGCAAGCGGGGGATACAATGAGCAGTTCTTC.

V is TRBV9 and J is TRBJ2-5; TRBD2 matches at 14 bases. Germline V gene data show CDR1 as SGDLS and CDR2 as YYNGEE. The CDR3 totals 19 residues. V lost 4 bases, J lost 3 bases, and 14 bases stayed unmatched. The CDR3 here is CASSPLGLAGGRGKETQYF. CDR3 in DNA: TGTGCCAGCAGCCCCTTAGGACTAGCGGGAGGACGAGGCAAAGAGACCCAGTACTTC.

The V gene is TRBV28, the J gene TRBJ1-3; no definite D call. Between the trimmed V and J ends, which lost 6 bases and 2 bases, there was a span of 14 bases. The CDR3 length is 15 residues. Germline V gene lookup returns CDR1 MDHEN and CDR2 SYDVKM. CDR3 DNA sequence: TGTGCCAGCAGACCCCGGGAAACACCTGGAAACACCATATATTTT. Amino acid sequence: CASRPRETPGNTIYF.

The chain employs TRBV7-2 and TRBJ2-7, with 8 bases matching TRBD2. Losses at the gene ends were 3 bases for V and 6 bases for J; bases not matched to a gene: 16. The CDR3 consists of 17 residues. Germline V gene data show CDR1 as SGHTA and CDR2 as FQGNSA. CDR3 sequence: CASSLTLTSVNPLEQYF. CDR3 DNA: TGTGCCAGCAGCTTGACTTTGACTAGCGTAAACCCGCTCGAGCAGTACTTC.

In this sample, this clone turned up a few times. The CDR3 DNA sequence: TGTGCCATCCTTAGCGGGAGAGGGCACGGGGAGCTGTTTTTT. It is translated as CAILSGRGHGELFF. The genes are TRBV6-4 and TRBJ2-2; 9 bases fit TRBD2. Germline-derived CDR1 and CDR2 are MRHNA and SNTAGT. V lost 10 bases to trimming and J lost 7 bases; unmatched junction nucleotides: 10. This CDR3 region has 14 residues.

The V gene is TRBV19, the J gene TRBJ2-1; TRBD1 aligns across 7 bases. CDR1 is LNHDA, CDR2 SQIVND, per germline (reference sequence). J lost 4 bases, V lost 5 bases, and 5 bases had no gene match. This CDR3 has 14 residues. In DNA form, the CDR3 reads TGTGCCAGTAGTCCCTGGACAGGTTACAATGAGCAGTTCTTC. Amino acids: CASSPWTGYNEQFF.

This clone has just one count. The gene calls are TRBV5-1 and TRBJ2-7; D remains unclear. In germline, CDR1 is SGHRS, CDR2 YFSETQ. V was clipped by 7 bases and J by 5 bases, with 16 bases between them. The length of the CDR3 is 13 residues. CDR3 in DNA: TGCGCCAGCGCCGGATCACGGGTCCACGAGCAGTACTTC. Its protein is CASAGSRVHEQYF.

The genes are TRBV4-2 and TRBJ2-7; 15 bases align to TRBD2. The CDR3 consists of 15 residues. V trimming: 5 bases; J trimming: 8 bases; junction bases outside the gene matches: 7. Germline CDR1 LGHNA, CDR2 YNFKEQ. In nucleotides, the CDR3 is TGTGCCAGCAGCGGGACTAGCGGGAGGCTCCTCAAGCAGTACTTC. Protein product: CASSGTSGRLLKQYF.

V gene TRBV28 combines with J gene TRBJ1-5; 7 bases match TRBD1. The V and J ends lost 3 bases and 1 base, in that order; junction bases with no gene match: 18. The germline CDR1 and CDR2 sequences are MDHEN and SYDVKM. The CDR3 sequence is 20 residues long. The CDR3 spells CASSLPPGWQGVWSNQPQHF. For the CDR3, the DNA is TGTGCCAGCAGTTTGCCCCCGGGTTGGCAGGGGGTTTGGAGCAATCAGCCCCAGCATTTT.

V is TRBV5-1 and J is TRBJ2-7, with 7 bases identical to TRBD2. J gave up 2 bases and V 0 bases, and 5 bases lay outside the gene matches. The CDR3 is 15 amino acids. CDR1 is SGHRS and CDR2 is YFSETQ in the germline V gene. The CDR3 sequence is CASSLAFGGTYEQYF. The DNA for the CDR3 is TGCGCCAGCAGCTTGGCCTTCGGGGGGACCTACGAGCAGTACTTC.